This T cell receptor beta chain was recovered during a study of blood T cell repertoires in COVID-19. This CDR3 has 15 residues. Per the germline V gene, CDR1 is SNHLY and CDR2 is FYNNEI. Trimming pared 5 bases from V and 3 bases from J, leaving 16 bases between. Resolution of symptoms, clearance, or two negative PCRs was present in recovered Cohort 3 donors. Repertoires were generated with immunoSEQ multiplex PCR, while TCRdb's copy carries only in-frame clones and drops some. The table records about 300,000 clones, 70% to 90% of them present only once. The sequencing input was PBMCs or T cells enriched from blood (not recorded which). The sequence was obtained from a woman in her 30s who had recovered from COVID-19. V is TRBV2 and J is TRBJ1-1; D not resolved. CDR3 amino acids: CASSLGLRRDTEAFF. Here the CDR3 DNA reads TGTGCCAGCAGTCTCGGACTTAGACGGGACACTGAAGCTTTCTTT.